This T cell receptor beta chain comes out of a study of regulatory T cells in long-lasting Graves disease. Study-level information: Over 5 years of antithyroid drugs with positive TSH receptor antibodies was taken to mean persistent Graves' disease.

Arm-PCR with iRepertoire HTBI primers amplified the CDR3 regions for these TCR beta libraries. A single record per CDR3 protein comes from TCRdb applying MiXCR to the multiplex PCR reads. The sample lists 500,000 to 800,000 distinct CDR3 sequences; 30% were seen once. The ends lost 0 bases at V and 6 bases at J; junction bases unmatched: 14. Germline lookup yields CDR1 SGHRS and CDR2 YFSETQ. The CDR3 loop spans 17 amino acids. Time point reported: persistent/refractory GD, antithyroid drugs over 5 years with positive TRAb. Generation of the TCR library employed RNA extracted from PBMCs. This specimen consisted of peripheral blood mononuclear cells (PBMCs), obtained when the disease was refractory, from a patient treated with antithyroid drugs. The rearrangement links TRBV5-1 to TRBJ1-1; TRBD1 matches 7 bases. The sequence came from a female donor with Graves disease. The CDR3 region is CASSLGIRDRVFAEAFF. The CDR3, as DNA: TGCGCCAGCAGCTTGGGAATCCGTGACAGGGTTTTTGCTGAAGCTTTCTTT. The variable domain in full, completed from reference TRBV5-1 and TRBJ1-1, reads KAGVTQTPRYLIKTRGQQVTLSCSPISGHRSVSWYQQTPGQGLQFLFEYFSETQRNKGNFPGRFSGRQFSNSRSEMNVSTLELGDSALYLCASSLGIRDRVFAEAFFGQGTRLTVV.